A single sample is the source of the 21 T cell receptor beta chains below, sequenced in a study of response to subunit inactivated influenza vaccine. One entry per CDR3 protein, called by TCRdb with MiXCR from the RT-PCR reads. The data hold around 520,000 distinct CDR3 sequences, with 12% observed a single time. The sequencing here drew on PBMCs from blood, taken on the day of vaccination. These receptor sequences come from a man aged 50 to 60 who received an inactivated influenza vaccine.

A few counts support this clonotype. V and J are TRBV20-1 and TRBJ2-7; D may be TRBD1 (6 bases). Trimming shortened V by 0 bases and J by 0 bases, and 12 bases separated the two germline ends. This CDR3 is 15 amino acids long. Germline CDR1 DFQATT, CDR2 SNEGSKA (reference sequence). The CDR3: CSARDGDTVSYEQYF. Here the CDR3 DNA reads TGCAGTGCTAGAGATGGGGACACCGTCTCCTACGAGCAGTACTTC.

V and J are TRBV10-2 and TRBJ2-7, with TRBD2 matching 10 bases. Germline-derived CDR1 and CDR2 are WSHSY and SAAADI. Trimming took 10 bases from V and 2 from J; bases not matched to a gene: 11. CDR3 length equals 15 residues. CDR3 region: CATGLADTSPYEQYF. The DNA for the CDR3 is TGCGCCACCGGACTAGCGGATACTTCCCCCTACGAGCAGTACTTC.

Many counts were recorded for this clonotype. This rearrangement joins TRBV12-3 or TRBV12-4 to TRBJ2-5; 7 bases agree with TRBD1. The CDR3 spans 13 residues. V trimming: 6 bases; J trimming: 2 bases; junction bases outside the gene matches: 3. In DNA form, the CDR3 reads TGTGCCAGCAGCCCGACAGGGCAAGAGACCCAGTACTTC. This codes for CASSPTGQETQYF.

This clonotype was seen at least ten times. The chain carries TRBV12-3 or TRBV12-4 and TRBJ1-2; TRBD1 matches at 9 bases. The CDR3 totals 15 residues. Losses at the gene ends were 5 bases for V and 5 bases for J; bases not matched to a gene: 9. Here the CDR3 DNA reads TGTGCCAGCAGTAGGACAGGGGCCTCGGGGTATGGCTACACCTTC. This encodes CASSRTGASGYGYTF.

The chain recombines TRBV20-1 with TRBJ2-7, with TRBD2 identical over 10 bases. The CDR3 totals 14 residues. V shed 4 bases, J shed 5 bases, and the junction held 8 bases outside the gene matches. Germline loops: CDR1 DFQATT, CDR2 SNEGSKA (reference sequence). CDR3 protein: CSATSGRAKDEQYF. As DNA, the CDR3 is TGCAGTGCTACCAGCGGGAGGGCCAAAGACGAGCAGTACTTC.

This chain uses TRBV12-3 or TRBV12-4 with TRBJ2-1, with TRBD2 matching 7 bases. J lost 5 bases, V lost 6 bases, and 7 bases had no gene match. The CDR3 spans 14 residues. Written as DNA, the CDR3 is TGTGCCAGCAGACGGGGGGTCCCAGACAATGAGCAGTTCTTC. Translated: CASRRGVPDNEQFF.

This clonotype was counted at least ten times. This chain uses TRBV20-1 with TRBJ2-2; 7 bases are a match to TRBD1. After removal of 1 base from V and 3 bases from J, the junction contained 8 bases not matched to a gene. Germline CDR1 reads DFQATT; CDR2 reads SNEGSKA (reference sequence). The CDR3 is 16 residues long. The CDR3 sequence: CSARGGEGADTGELFF. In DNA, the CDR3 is TGCAGTGCTAGAGGAGGAGAGGGGGCAGACACCGGGGAGCTGTTTTTT.

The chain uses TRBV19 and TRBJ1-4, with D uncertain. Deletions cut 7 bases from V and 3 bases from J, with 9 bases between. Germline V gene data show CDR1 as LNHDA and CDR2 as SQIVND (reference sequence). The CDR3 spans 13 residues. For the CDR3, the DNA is TGTGCCAGTAAGGCGGGTCCTAATGAAAAACTGTTTTTT. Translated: CASKAGPNEKLFF.

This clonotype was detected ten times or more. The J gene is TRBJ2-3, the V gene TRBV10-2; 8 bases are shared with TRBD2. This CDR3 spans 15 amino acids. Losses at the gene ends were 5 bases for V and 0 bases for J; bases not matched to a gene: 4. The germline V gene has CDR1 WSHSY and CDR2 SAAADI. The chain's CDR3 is CASSLAGSSTDTQYF. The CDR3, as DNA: TGCGCCAGCAGTCTAGCGGGTTCTAGCACAGATACGCAGTATTTT.

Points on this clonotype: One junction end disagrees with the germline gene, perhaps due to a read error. The CDR3, as DNA: TGTGCCAGCAGTTACTCGGGGCAGAAAAACACTCAGTACTTC. This translates into CASSYSGQKNTQYF. The J gene is TRBJ2-4, the V gene TRBV6-5, with D perhaps matching TRBD1 (5 bases). CDR1 and CDR2 from the germline V gene are MNHEY and SVGAGI. CDR3 length: 14 residues.

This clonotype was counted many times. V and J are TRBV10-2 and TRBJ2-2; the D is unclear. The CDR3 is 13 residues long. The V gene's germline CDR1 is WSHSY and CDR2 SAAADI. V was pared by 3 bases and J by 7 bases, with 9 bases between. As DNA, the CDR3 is TGCGCCAGCAGTGACACCGTTTACGGGGAGCTGTTTTTT. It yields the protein CASSDTVYGELFF.

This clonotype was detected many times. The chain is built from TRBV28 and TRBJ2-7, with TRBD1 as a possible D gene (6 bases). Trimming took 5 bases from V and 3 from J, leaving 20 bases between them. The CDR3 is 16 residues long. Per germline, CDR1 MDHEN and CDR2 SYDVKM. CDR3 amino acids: CASSTSDRIPYYEQYF. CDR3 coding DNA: TGTGCCAGCAGTACCTCCGACAGGATCCCTTACTACGAGCAGTACTTC. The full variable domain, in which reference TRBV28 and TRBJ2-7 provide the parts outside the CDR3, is DVKVTQSSRYLVKRTGEKVFLECVQDMDHENMFWYRQDPGLGLRLIYFSYDVKMKEKGDIPEGYSVSREKKERFSLILESASTNQTSMYLCASSTSDRIPYYEQYFGPGTRLTVT.

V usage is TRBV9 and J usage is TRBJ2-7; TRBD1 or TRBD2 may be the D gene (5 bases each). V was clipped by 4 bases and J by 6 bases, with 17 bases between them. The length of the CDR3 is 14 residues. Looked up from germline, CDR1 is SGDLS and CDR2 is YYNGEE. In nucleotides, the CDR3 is TGTGCCAGCAGCCCTGGGACGGGCCCCATCGAGCAGTACTTC. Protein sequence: CASSPGTGPIEQYF.

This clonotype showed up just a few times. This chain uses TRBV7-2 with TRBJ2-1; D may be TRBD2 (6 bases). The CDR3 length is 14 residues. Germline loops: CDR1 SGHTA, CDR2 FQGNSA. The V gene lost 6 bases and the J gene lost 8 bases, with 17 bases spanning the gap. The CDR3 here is CASRSIGGYDEQFF. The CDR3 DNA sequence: TGTGCCAGCAGATCGATCGGGGGATACGATGAGCAGTTCTTC.

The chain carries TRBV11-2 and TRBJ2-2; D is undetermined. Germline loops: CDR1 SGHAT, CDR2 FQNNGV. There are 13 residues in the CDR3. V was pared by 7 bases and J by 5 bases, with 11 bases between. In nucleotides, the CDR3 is TGTGCCAGCACTACTTCGAGGACCGGGGAGCTGTTTTTT. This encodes CASTTSRTGELFF. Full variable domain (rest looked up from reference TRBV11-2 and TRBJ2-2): EAGVAQSPRYKIIEKRQSVAFWCNPISGHATLYWYQQILGQGPKLLIQFQNNGVVDDSQLPKDRFSAERLKGVDSTLKIQPAKLEDSAVYLCASTTSRTGELFFGEGSRLTVL.

The chain's CDR3 is CASSAQGDSYEQYF. The DNA of the CDR3 is TGCGCCAGCAGCGCGCAGGGGGACTCCTACGAGCAGTACTTC. The chain joins TRBV5-1 to TRBJ2-7; the match to TRBD1 covers 7 bases. The CDR3 contains 14 residues. J lost 0 bases, V lost 4 bases, and 4 bases had no gene match. The germline gives CDR1 SGHRS, CDR2 YFSETQ.

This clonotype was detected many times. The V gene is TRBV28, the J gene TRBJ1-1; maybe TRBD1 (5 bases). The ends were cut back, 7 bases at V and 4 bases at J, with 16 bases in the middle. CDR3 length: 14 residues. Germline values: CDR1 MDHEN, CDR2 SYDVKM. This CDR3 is CASTVQGRATEAFF. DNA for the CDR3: TGTGCCAGCACCGTCCAGGGACGGGCCACTGAAGCTTTCTTT. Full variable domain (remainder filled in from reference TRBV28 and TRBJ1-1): DVKVTQSSRYLVKRTGEKVFLECVQDMDHENMFWYRQDPGLGLRLIYFSYDVKMKEKGDIPEGYSVSREKKERFSLILESASTNQTSMYLCASTVQGRATEAFFGQGTRLTVV.

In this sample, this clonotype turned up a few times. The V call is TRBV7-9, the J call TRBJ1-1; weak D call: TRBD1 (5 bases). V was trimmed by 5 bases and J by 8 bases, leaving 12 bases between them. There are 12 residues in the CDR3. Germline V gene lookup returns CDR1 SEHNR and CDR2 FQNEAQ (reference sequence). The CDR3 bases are TGTGCCAGCAGCGCGCGGGACGAGGAAGCTTTCTTT. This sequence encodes CASSARDEEAFF.

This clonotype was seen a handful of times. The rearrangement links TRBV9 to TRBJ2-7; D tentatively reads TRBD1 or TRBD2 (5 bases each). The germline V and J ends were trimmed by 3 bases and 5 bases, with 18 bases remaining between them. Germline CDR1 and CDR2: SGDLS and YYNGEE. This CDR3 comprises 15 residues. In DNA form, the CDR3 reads TGTGCCAGCAGCGACCGGGACGGTCGGGACGACGAGCAGTACTTC. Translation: CASSDRDGRDDEQYF.

For the CDR3, the DNA is TGTGCCAGCAGTTCGGGACAGGGCCAGCAGTACTTC. This gives the protein CASSSGQGQQYF. The rearrangement uses TRBV7-2 and TRBJ2-7, with 9 positions matching TRBD1. V shed 6 bases, J shed 8 bases, and the junction held 5 bases outside the gene matches. The length of the CDR3 is 12 residues. The V gene's germline CDR1 is SGHTA and CDR2 FQGNSA.

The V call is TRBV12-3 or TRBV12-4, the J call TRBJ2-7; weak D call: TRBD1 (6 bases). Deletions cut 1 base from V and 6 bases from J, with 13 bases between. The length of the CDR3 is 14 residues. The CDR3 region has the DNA TGTGCCAGCAGTTTAGGGCAGGGGCCAGGCGAGCAGTACTTC. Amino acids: CASSLGQGPGEQYF.